This TCR beta chain was captured in a study of yellow fever vaccine responses in identical twins. A single record per CDR3 protein comes from TCRdb applying MiXCR to the RT-PCR reads. The table includes more than 4,500 distinct CDR3 sequences, 85% to 90% detected once. General study findings and limits: Twins' vaccine T cell response reportedly seemed partly convergent, partly personalized.

Trimming cost V 2 bases and J 2 bases, with 2 bases left between them. CDR1 is SGHTA and CDR2 is FQGNSA in the germline V gene. The CDR3 contains 12 residues. The count of this clonotype is one. The antigen remains unidentified. This TCR was recovered from a woman in her late teens or twenties who received the yellow fever vaccine. The gene calls are TRBV7-2 and TRBJ2-3; D not resolved. This specimen was T cells from blood (PBMCs), unsorted or a sorted subset (not recorded which), taken before or after yellow fever vaccination (not recorded which). The CDR3 DNA follows: TGTGCCAGCAGCTTAATCACAGATACGCAGTATTTT. It translates to CASSLITDTQYF.